This T cell receptor (beta chain) was retrieved from a study of identical twins. The CDR3 totals 18 residues. Trimming removed 2 bases from V and 2 bases from J, with 20 bases in between. Germline V CDR1 and CDR2: SGHTA, FQGNSA. This clonotype was seen only a few times. TCRdb called the 5' RACE reads again in MiXCR, with one record for every CDR3 protein. Seen here are 1.5 million to 2 million distinct CDR3 sequences, under 35% observed once, and the top ten hold around 0.25%. The sequencing sample was made of cord blood. The sequence derives from a newborn girl in good health. The chain uses TRBV7-2 and TRBJ2-3; D may be TRBD2 (5 bases). CDR3 DNA: TGTGCCAGCAGCTTAAAAATTCATATGGCGGGTTACACAGATACGCAGTATTTT. It codes for CASSLKIHMAGYTDTQYF.